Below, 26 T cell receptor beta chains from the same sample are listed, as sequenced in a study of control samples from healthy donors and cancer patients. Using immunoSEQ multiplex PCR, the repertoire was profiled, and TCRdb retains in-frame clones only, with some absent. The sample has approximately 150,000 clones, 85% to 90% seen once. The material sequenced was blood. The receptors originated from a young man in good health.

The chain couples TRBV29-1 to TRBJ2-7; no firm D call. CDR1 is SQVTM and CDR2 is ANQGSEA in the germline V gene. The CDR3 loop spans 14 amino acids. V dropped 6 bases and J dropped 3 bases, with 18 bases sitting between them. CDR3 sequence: CSVVMLPRLYEQYF. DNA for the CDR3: TGCAGCGTCGTGATGCTCCCAAGACTCTACGAGCAGTACTTC.

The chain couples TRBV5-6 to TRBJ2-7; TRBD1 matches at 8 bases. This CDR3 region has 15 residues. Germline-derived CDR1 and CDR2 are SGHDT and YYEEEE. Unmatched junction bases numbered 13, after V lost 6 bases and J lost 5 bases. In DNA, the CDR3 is TGTGCCAGCACCGCCCACGGGACAGGCTACAACGAGCAGTACTTC. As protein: CASTAHGTGYNEQYF. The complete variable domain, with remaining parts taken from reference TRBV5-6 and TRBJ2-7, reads DAGVTQSPTHLIKTRGQQVTLRCSPKSGHDTVSWYQQALGQGPQFIFQYYEEEERQRGNFPDRFSGHQFPNYSSELNVNALLLGDSALYLCASTAHGTGYNEQYFGPGTRLTVT.

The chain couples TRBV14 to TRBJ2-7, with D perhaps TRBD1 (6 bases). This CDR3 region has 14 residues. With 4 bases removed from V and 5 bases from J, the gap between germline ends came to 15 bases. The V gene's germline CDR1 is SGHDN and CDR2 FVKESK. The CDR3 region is CASSLYRAKNEQYF. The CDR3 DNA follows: TGTGCCAGCAGCCTTTACAGGGCAAAAAACGAGCAGTACTTC.

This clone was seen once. The CDR3 is CATSRRAQTRQPQHF. In nucleotides, the CDR3 is TGTGCCACCAGCAGGCGGGCCCAAACGCGGCAGCCCCAGCATTTT. The V call is TRBV15, the J call TRBJ1-5; D ambiguous. V shed 3 bases and J shed 7 bases, with 16 bases lying between them. CDR1 is LNHNV, CDR2 YYDKDF, per germline (reference sequence). The CDR3 totals 15 residues.

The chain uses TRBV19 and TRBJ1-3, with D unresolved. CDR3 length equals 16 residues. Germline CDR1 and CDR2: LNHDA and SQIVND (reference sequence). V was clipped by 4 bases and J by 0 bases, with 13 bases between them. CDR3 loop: CASSTLLGISGNTIYF. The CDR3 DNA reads TGTGCCAGTAGTACTTTACTCGGCATCTCTGGAAACACCATATATTTT.

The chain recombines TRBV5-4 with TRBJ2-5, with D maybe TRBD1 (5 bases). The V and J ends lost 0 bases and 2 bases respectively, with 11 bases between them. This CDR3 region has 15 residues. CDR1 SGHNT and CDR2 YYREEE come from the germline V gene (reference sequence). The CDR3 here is CASSLGRGHQETQYF. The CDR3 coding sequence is TGTGCCAGCAGCTTGGGAAGGGGTCATCAAGAGACCCAGTACTTC.

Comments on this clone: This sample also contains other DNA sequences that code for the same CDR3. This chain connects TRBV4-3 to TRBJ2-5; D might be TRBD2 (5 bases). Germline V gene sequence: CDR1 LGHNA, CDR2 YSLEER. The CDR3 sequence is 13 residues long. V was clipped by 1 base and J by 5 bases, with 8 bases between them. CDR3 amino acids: CASSQVRGETQYF. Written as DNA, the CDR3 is TGCGCCAGCAGCCAAGTTCGGGGTGAGACCCAGTACTTC.

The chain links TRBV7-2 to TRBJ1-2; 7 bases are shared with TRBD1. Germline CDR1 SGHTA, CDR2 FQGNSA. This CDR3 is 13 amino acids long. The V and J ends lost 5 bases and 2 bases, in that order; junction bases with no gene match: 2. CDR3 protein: CASSPTGNYGYTF. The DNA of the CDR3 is TGTGCCAGCAGCCCGACAGGGAACTATGGCTACACCTTC.

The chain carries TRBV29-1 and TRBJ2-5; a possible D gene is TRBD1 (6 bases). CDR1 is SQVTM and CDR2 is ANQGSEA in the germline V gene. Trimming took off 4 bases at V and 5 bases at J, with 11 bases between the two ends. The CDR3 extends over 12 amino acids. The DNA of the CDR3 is TGCAGCGTTGCCAATAGGGGGGAGACCCAGTACTTC. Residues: CSVANRGETQYF.

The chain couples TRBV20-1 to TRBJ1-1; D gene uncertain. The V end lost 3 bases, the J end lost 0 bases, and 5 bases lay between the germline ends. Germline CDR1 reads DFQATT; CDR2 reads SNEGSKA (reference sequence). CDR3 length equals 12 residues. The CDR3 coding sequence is TGCAGTGCTAGTAGGATGAACACTGAAGCTTTCTTT. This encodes CSASRMNTEAFF.

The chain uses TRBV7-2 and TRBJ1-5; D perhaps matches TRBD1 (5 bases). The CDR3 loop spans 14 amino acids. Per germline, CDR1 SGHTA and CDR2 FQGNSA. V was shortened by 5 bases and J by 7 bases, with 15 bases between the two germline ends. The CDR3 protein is CASSPDGGGQPQHF. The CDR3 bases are TGTGCCAGCAGCCCGGACGGGGGGGGGCAGCCCCAGCATTTT.

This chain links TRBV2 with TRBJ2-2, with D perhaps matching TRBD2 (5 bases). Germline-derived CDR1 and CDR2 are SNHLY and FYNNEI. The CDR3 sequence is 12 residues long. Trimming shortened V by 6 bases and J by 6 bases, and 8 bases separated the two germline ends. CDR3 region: CASSLGAGELFF. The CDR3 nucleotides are TGTGCCAGCAGCCTCGGGGCCGGGGAGCTGTTTTTT.

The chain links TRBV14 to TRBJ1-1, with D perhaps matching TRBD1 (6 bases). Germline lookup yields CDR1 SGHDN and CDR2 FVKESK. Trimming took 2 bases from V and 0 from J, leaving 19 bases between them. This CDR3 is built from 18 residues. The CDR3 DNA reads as TGTGCCAGCAGCCAACCCCGGACAGATTCATTGATGAACACTGAAGCTTTCTTT. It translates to CASSQPRTDSLMNTEAFF.

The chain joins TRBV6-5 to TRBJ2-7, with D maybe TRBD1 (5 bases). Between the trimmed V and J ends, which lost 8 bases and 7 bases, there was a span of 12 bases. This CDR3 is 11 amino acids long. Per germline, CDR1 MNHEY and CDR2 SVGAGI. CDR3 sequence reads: CASWGRREQYF. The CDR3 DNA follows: TGTGCCAGCTGGGGCAGACGGGAGCAGTACTTC.

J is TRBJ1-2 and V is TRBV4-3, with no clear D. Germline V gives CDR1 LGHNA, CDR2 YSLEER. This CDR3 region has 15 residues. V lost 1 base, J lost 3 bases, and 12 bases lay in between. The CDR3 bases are TGCGCCAGCAGCCAAGGGAGGACGGAAGACTATGGCTACACCTTC. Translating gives CASSQGRTEDYGYTF.

The CDR3 coding sequence is TGTGCCAGCAGTCCAACCGCAGGGGGCAACTATGGCTACACCTTC. Translation gives CASSPTAGGNYGYTF. The rearrangement joins TRBV27 to TRBJ1-2, with 8 nucleotides matching TRBD1. V was clipped by 5 bases and J by 2 bases; unmatched bases: 7. The CDR3 is 15 residues long. Germline V gives CDR1 MNHEY, CDR2 SMNVEV (reference sequence).

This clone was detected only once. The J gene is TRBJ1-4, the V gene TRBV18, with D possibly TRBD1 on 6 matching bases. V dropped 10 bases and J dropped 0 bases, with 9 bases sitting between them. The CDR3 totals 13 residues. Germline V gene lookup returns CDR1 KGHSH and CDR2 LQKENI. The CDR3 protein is CATRQATNEKLFF. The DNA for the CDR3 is TGTGCCACCCGACAGGCAACTAATGAAAAACTGTTTTTT.

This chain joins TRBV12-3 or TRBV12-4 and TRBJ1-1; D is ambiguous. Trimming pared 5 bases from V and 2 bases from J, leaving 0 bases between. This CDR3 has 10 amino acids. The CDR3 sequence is CASSNTEAFF. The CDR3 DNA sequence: TGTGCCAGCAGTAACACTGAAGCTTTCTTT.

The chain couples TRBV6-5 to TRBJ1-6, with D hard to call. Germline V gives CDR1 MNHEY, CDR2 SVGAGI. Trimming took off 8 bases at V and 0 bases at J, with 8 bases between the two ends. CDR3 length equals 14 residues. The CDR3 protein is CASSLVSYNSPLHF. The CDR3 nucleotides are TGTGCCAGCTCTCTAGTCTCCTATAATTCACCCCTCCACTTT.

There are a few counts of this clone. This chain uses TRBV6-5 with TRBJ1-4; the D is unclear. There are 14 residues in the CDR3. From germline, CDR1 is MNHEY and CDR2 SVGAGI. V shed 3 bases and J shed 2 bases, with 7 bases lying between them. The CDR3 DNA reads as TGTGCCAGCAGTTATCGGAGGACTAATGAAAAACTGTTTTTT. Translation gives CASSYRRTNEKLFF.

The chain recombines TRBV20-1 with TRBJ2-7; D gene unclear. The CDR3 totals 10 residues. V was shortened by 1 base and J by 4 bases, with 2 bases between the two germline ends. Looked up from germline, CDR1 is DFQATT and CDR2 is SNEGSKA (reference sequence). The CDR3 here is CSARVYEQYF. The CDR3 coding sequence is TGCAGTGCTAGAGTTTACGAGCAGTACTTC.

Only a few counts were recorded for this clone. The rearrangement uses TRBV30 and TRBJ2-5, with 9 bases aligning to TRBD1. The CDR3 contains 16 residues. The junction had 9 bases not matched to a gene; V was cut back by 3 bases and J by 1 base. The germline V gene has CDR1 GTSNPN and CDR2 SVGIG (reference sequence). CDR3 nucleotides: TGTGCCTGGAGAGCGGACAGGGGATATCCCCAAGAGACCCAGTACTTC. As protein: CAWRADRGYPQETQYF.

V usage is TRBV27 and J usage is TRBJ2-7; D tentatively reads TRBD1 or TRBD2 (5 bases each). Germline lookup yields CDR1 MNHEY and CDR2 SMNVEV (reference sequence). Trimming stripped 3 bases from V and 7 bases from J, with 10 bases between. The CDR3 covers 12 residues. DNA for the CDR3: TGTGCCAGCAGTTTTCGTGGGGGAGAGCAGTACTTC. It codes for CASSFRGGEQYF.

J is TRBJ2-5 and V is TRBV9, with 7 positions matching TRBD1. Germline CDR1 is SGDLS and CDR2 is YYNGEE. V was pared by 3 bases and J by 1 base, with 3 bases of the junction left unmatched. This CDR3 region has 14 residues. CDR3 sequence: CASSATGTQETQYF. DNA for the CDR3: TGTGCCAGCAGCGCGACAGGGACCCAAGAGACCCAGTACTTC.

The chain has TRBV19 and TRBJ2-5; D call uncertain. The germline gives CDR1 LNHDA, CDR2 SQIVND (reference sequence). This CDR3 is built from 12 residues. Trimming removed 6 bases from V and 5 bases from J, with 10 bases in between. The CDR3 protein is CASSAVRETQYF. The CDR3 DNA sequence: TGTGCCAGTAGCGCCGTTCGGGAGACCCAGTACTTC.

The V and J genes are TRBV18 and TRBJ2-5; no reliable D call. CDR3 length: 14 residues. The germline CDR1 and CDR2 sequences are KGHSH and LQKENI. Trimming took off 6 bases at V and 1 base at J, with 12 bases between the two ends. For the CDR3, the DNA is TGTGCCAGCTCCCGGGCGGACGGCCAAGAGACCCAGTACTTC. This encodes CASSRADGQETQYF.